The 18 T cell receptor beta chains reported below all come from one sample, sequenced in a study of shared clonotypes between healthy human individuals. Clones were sequenced by immunoSEQ multiplex PCR, and TCRdb holds only the in-frame ones, with some missing. The sample shows some 1 million clones, around 76% of them seen only once. The sequenced sample consisted of memory CD4+ T cells sorted from blood. Described subset: CD45RA-negative fraction. The receptors were gathered from a man aged 18 to 35 in good health.

In regard to this clone: This CDR3 is also generated by other DNA sequences in the sample. The V and J genes are TRBV5-1 and TRBJ1-2, with 7 bases that match TRBD1. The J segment lost 4 bases and the V segment lost 0 bases, leaving 0 bases of the junction unmatched. CDR1 is SGHRS and CDR2 is YFSETQ in the germline V gene. The CDR3 has 13 amino acids. Here the CDR3 DNA reads TGCGCCAGCAGCTTGGACAGGGGCTATGGCTACACCTTC. It specifies CASSLDRGYGYTF.

The chain has TRBV30 and TRBJ2-1; D ambiguous. The CDR3 contains 11 residues. CDR1 and CDR2 from the germline V gene are GTSNPN and SVGIG (reference sequence). V shed 4 bases and J shed 5 bases, with 6 bases lying between them. This chain's CDR3 is CAWMGNNEQFF. Written as DNA, the CDR3 is TGTGCCTGGATGGGTAACAATGAGCAGTTCTTC.

This clone appeared many times. The chain is built from TRBV7-6 and TRBJ2-7; TRBD2 is a possible D gene (7 bases). Germline V gene data show CDR1 as SGHVS and CDR2 as FNYEAQ. Trimming took 3 bases from V and 5 from J, leaving 17 bases between them. CDR3 length equals 15 residues. The CDR3: CASSFWGGRWNEQYF. CDR3 DNA: TGTGCCAGCAGCTTCTGGGGGGGCCGTTGGAACGAGCAGTACTTC.

The rearrangement uses TRBV11-3 and TRBJ2-7, with D unresolved. V gave up 0 bases and J gave up 4 bases, with 13 bases separating them. The CDR3 spans 15 residues. Germline-derived CDR1 and CDR2 are SGHNT and YENEEA. The CDR3 DNA is TGTGCCAGCAGCTTAGAGGGCGACGCCGGGTACGAGCAGTACTTC. Translation gives CASSLEGDAGYEQYF.

The count of this clone is one. J is TRBJ2-1 and V is TRBV5-4, with 12 bases fitting TRBD2. There are 15 residues in the CDR3. The germline V gene encodes CDR1 SGHNT and CDR2 YYREEE (reference sequence). V was pared by 0 bases and J by 5 bases, with 0 bases of the junction left unmatched. This CDR3 is CASSLGTSGNNEQFF. The CDR3 DNA follows: TGTGCCAGCAGCTTGGGGACTAGCGGGAACAATGAGCAGTTCTTC.

This clone was seen more than once but under ten times. The rearrangement uses TRBV18 and TRBJ1-3; 8 bases align to TRBD1. Germline values: CDR1 KGHSH, CDR2 LQKENI. The CDR3 extends over 16 amino acids. V gave up 3 bases and J gave up 4 bases; unmatched junction bases: 8. The CDR3 region has the DNA TGTGCCAGCTCACCCGGGACAGGTGATGCAGGAAACACCATATATTTT. This encodes CASSPGTGDAGNTIYF.

V usage is TRBV5-1 and J usage is TRBJ2-5; 8 nucleotides agree with TRBD2. The V segment lost 0 bases and the J segment 5 bases; nucleotides outside the gene matches: 9. CDR3 length equals 16 residues. The V gene's germline CDR1 is SGHRS and CDR2 YFSETQ. CDR3 DNA: TGCGCCAGCAGCTTGGGAGCGGGGGTAATCTTTGAGACCCAGTACTTC. Encoded protein: CASSLGAGVIFETQYF.

The rearrangement links TRBV7-2 to TRBJ1-1; 7 positions agree with TRBD1. The ends lost 5 bases at V and 4 bases at J; junction bases unmatched: 7. Germline V lookup: CDR1 SGHTA, CDR2 FQGNSA. The CDR3 loop spans 14 amino acids. CDR3 DNA: TGTGCCAGCAGCCCGAGGGGGCAGGGCACTGAAGCTTTCTTT. Its protein is CASSPRGQGTEAFF.

The chain is built from TRBV30 and TRBJ1-2; D is unclear. This CDR3 comprises 15 residues. CDR1 GTSNPN and CDR2 SVGIG come from the germline V gene (reference sequence). Between the trimmed V and J ends, which lost 3 bases and 8 bases, there was a span of 22 bases. This chain's CDR3 is CAWRGSGPPTGGYTF. CDR3 coding DNA: TGTGCCTGGAGGGGAAGCGGCCCCCCAACGGGGGGCTACACCTTC.

This clone was detected only a few times. The V gene is TRBV19, the J gene TRBJ2-3; no reliable D call. The V end was cut by 2 bases, the J end by 4 bases, with 4 bases between. The CDR3 length is 12 residues. Germline V CDR1 and CDR2: LNHDA, SQIVND (reference sequence). The CDR3 spells CASSITSDTQYF. CDR3 nucleotides: TGTGCCAGTAGTATAACATCAGATACGCAGTATTTT.

V usage is TRBV5-1 and J usage is TRBJ2-5; 10 nucleotides agree with TRBD2. CDR1 SGHRS and CDR2 YFSETQ come from the germline V gene. The CDR3 length is 14 residues. With 5 bases clipped from V and 5 bases from J, the junction kept 6 bases outside the gene matches. The CDR3 loop reads CASSNPLAGETQYF. CDR3 coding DNA: TGCGCCAGCAGTAACCCACTAGCGGGGGAGACCCAGTACTTC. Full variable domain (outside the CDR3, taken from reference TRBV5-1 and TRBJ2-5): KAGVTQTPRYLIKTRGQQVTLSCSPISGHRSVSWYQQTPGQGLQFLFEYFSETQRNKGNFPGRFSGRQFSNSRSEMNVSTLELGDSALYLCASSNPLAGETQYFGPGTRLLVL.

The rearrangement joins TRBV7-2 to TRBJ2-7, with TRBD2 identical over 12 bases. Germline V gives CDR1 SGHTA, CDR2 FQGNSA. The CDR3 spans 15 residues. With V trimmed by 5 bases and J by 1 base, 3 bases remained unmatched. The CDR3 nucleotides read TGTGCCAGCAGCGCTACTAGCGGGGGGTCCTACGAGCAGTACTTC. Amino acid sequence: CASSATSGGSYEQYF.

The rearrangement links TRBV6-1 to TRBJ2-1; 12 bases agree with TRBD2. The germline V gene encodes CDR1 MNHNS and CDR2 SASEGT. Trimming at V came to 1 base and at J to 9 bases, leaving 10 bases not matched to a gene. This CDR3 has 17 residues. The CDR3 reads CASSEVRLAGGPGEQFF. In nucleotides, the CDR3 is TGTGCCAGCAGTGAAGTAAGGCTAGCGGGAGGGCCGGGTGAGCAGTTCTTC.

The chain has TRBV7-9 and TRBJ1-1; D gene unclear. CDR1 SEHNR and CDR2 FQNEAQ come from the germline V gene (reference sequence). This CDR3 comprises 14 residues. V lost 2 bases, J lost 0 bases, and 7 bases lay in between. The CDR3 protein is CASSLPVLNTEAFF. CDR3 coding DNA: TGTGCCAGCAGCTTACCGGTTTTGAACACTGAAGCTTTCTTT.

The gene calls are TRBV25-1 and TRBJ2-7; D unclear. V lost 8 bases and J lost 3, with 14 bases in between. Germline lookup yields CDR1 MGHDK and CDR2 SYGVNS. This CDR3 is built from 13 residues. In DNA form, the CDR3 reads TGTGCCAGCGCCCCCGTATCTTTCTACGAGCAGTACTTC. It encodes CASAPVSFYEQYF.

V and J are TRBV7-6 and TRBJ1-2, with D hard to call. The CDR3 totals 12 residues. The ends were cut back, 2 bases at V and 3 bases at J, with 4 bases in the middle. The germline CDR1 and CDR2 sequences are SGHVS and FNYEAQ. The CDR3 sequence is CASSLSYYGYTF. The CDR3 nucleotides are TGTGCCAGCAGCTTATCGTACTATGGCTACACCTTC. Filled out from reference TRBV7-6 and TRBJ1-2, the complete variable domain reads GAGVSQSPRYKVTKRGQDVALRCDPISGHVSLYWYRQALGQGPEFLTYFNYEAQQDKSGLPNDRFSAERPEGSISTLTIQRTEQRDSAMYRCASSLSYYGYTFGSGTRLTVV.

This clone was seen a single time. The V call is TRBV28, the J call TRBJ1-1, with D maybe TRBD1 (5 bases). CDR1 is MDHEN, CDR2 SYDVKM, per germline. This CDR3 spans 15 amino acids. Trimming shortened V by 7 bases and J by 11 bases, and 26 bases separated the two germline ends. CDR3 amino acids: CASTQVPGVDLVAFF. CDR3 sequence (DNA): TGTGCCAGCACCCAAGTTCCGGGGGTGGATTTAGTTGCTTTCTTT.

The genes are TRBV7-2 and TRBJ2-3, with no clear D. V shed 5 bases and J shed 4 bases, with 7 bases lying between them. Germline V gives CDR1 SGHTA, CDR2 FQGNSA. The CDR3 totals 12 residues. CDR3 DNA: TGTGCCAGCAGCCCAAGTCCAGATACGCAGTATTTT. It translates to CASSPSPDTQYF.